This T cell receptor beta chain was obtained from a study of cytomegalovirus exposure and HLA in healthy donors. This CDR3 comprises 16 residues. The junction had 5 bases not matched to a gene; V was cut back by 3 bases and J by 4 bases. CDR1 is SGHTA and CDR2 is FQGNSA in the germline V gene. Whole-study results and caveats: Cytomegalovirus association was listed for 164 TCR beta chains. Analyzed later, association rates of TCRs varied across HLA loci, with DRB1 most and HLA-C fewest.

Primers for the PCR totalled 60 Vbeta and 13 Jbeta. Libraries were prepared by immunoSEQ multiplex PCR; TCRdb keeps only in-frame clonotypes and omits some of them. The sample has some 250,000 clones, 82% seen once. Regarding this clone: Its antigen is as yet unknown.

Sequencing was done on a sample of PBMCs. The chain has TRBV7-2 and TRBJ2-1; 11 bases are shared with TRBD2. The receptor was derived from a woman between 40 and 55 years old in good health and CMV-seropositive. The CDR3 DNA follows: TGTGCCAGCAGCTTGATGGGACTAGCGGTTTACAATGAGCAGTTCTTC. It translates to CASSLMGLAVYNEQFF.